Sequencing of this TCR beta chain was carried out in a study of blood T cells in healthy people across ages. The CDR3 is made up of 11 amino acids. CDR1 and CDR2 from the germline V gene are LGHDT and YNNKEL (reference sequence). A second PCR, run for roughly 7 to 11 cycles, used a sample-barcoded 5' primer plus a J-beta primer mix. MiXCR, run by TCRdb on the 5' RACE reads, gives a single entry per CDR3 protein. The repertoire includes hundreds of thousands of distinct CDR3 sequences, about 30% of them detected once, and 15% to 18% sits in the top ten. As regards this clonotype: One base away lies a much larger clone, so this may be a sequencing read error.

The TCR originated in a woman aged 80 or over in good health. This chain uses TRBV3-1 with TRBJ2-1; D unresolved. The J call may be incorrect, as the DNA end agrees better with TRBJ2-7. Sequenced material: blood. The DNA of the CDR3 is TGTGCCAGCAGCACCGGCAATGAGCAGTACTTC. This translates into CASSTGNEQYF.